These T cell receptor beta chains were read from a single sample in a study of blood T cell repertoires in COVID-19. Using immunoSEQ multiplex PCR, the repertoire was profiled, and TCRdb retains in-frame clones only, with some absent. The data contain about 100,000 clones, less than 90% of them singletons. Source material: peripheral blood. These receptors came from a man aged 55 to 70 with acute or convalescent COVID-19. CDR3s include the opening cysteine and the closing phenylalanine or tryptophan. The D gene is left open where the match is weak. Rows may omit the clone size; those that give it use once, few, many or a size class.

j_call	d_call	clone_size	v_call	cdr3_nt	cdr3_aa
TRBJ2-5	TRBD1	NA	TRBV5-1	TGCGCCAGCAGCTTGACCGGGACAGGGGAAGGGACCCAGTACTTC	CASSLTGTGEGTQYF
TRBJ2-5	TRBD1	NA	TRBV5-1	TGCGCCAGCAGAGGGACAGGGGCACAAGAGACCCAGTACTTC	CASRGTGAQETQYF
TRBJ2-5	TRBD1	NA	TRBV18	TGTGCCAGCTCACCACAGGGGGCCGGTTTCGAGACCCAGTACTTC	CASSPQGAGFETQYF
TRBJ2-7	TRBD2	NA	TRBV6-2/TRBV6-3	TGTGCCAGCAGCCTCGGGGGGAGCGAGCAGTACTTC	CASSLGGSEQYF
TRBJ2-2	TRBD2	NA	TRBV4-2	TGTGCCAGCAGCCAAGAAGCTCTAGCGGGTGGCACCGGGGAGCTGTTTTTT	CASSQEALAGGTGELFF
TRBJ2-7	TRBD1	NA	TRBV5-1	TGCGCCAGCAGCTTGGGACAGGGGGGGACCCAATCCGAGCAGTACTTC	CASSLGQGGTQSEQYF
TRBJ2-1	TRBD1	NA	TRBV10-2	TGCGCCAGCAGCGGGACAGGGGGTTACAATGAGCAGTTCTTC	CASSGTGGYNEQFF
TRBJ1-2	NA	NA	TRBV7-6	TGTGCCAGCAGCCCCGGGGGGGCAGCCTATGGCTACACCTTC	CASSPGGAAYGYTF
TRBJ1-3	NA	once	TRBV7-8	TGTGCCAGCAGCCGGGGAGAGGGAGGAAACACCATATATTTT	CASSRGEGGNTIYF
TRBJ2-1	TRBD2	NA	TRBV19	TGTGCCAGTAGTATCCTAGCGGGAGGCGATGAGCAGTTCTTC	CASSILAGGDEQFF
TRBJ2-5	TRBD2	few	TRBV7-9	TGTGCCAGCAGCTTACCCCTTCGGCTAGCGGGAGGTAAAGAGACCCAGTACTTC	CASSLPLRLAGGKETQYF
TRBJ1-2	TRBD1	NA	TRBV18	TGTGCCAGCTCACCGGGGATACAGGGGAACTATGGCTACACCTTC	CASSPGIQGNYGYTF
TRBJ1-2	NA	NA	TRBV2	TGTGCCAGCAGGACTGGGGGGACCTATGGCTACACCTTC	CASRTGGTYGYTF
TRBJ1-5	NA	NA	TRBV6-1	TGTGCCAGCAGTGAAGCAGGGGTAAGCAATCAGCCCCAGCATTTT	CASSEAGVSNQPQHF
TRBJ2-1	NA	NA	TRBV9	TGTGCCAGCAGCGTAGCGGGATCCTCCTGGGATGAGCAGTTCTTC	CASSVAGSSWDEQFF
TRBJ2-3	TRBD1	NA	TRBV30	TGTGCCTGGAGTGACCTGACAGGGGGCGCAGATACGCAGTATTTT	CAWSDLTGGADTQYF
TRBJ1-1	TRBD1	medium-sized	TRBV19	TGTGCCAGTAGCCGGGACAGGGGGGCAGCTTTCTTT	CASSRDRGAAFF
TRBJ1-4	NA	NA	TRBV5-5	TGTGCCAGCAGCTTGTCCCCCATCGGTACTAATGAAAAACTGTTTTTT	CASSLSPIGTNEKLFF
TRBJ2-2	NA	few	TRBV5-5	TGTGCCAGCAGATCGGTCACCGGGGAGCTGTTTTTT	CASRSVTGELFF
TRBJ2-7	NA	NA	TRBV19	TGTGCCAGTAGTAGTAGGGAGCGGGCCTACGAGCAGTACTTC	CASSSRERAYEQYF
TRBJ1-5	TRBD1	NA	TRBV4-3	TGCGCCAGCAGTCGGACAGGGGGAACCAATCAGCCCCAGCATTTT	CASSRTGGTNQPQHF
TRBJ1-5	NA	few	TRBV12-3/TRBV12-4	TGTGCCAGCAGCATAGGAGGGGATCTCCCCCAGCATTTT	CASSIGGDLPQHF
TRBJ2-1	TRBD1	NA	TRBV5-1	TGCGCCAGCAGTTGGACAGGGGGCGATGAGCAGTTCTTC	CASSWTGGDEQFF
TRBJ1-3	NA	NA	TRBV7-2	TGTGCCAGCAGCTTATGGGGGCCCGGAAACACCATATATTTT	CASSLWGPGNTIYF
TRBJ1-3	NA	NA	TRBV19	TGTGCCAGTACCGTGCAGGGCTCTGGAAACACCATATATTTT	CASTVQGSGNTIYF
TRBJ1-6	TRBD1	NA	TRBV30	TGTGCCTGGAGTTGGAGGGACAGAGATAATTCACCCCTCCACTTT	CAWSWRDRDNSPLHF
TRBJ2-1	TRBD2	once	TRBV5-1	TGCGCCAGCAGCTTGGGGTCTAGCGGGAGCACCTACAATGAGCAGTTCTTC	CASSLGSSGSTYNEQFF
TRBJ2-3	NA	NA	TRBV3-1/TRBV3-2	TGTGCCAGCAGCCAAGATTGGGCAGGGTTGGCGTATTTT	CASSQDWAGLAYF